These 26 T cell receptor beta chains came from one sample sequenced in a study of T cell repertoires in cytomegalovirus infection. TCRdb ran MiXCR on the reads and lists one entry per CDR3 protein. Among approximately 500,000 distinct CDR3 sequences listed, about 15% were seen once. Sequenced input: CD8+ T cells from PBMCs. Receptors originate from a human donor in good health (CMV status not recorded). Some clones in this sample may be carry-over from other donors' samples.

At least ten counts were recorded for this clonotype. The V call is TRBV7-9, the J call TRBJ1-2, with 8 positions matching TRBD1. Looked up from germline, CDR1 is SEHNR and CDR2 is FQNEAQ (reference sequence). J lost 4 bases, V lost 8 bases, and 9 bases had no gene match. The CDR3 is 14 residues long. CDR3 residues: CASDGAGGFYGYTF. The CDR3 DNA is TGTGCCAGCGACGGAGCAGGGGGCTTCTATGGCTACACCTTC.

This clonotype was observed a few times. The chain employs TRBV18 and TRBJ2-7; TRBD1 might be the D (6 bases). Looked up from germline, CDR1 is KGHSH and CDR2 is LQKENI. With 6 bases removed from V and 2 bases from J, the gap between germline ends came to 20 bases. The CDR3 runs to 16 residues. The CDR3 DNA reads as TGTGCCAGCTCGCCAACGCAAACAGGGACCCCCTACGAGCAGTACTTC. This translates into CASSPTQTGTPYEQYF. The full variable domain, with the rest looked up from reference TRBV18 and TRBJ2-7, is NAGVMQNPRHLVRRRGQEARLRCSPMKGHSHVYWYRQLPEEGLKFMVYLQKENIIDESGMPKERFSAEFPKEGPSILRIQQVVRGDSAAYFCASSPTQTGTPYEQYFGPGTRLTVT.

A few counts support this clonotype. This rearrangement joins TRBV5-6 to TRBJ2-6, with D possibly matching TRBD1 (5 bases). With 2 bases removed from V and 0 bases from J, the gap between germline ends came to 15 bases. The CDR3 sequence is 18 residues long. From germline, CDR1 is SGHDT and CDR2 YYEEEE. Here the CDR3 DNA reads TGTGCCAGCAGCTTAGGTCAGGGCCATTACTCTGGGGCCAACGTCCTGACTTTC. Amino acid sequence: CASSLGQGHYSGANVLTF.

This clonotype showed up just a few times. The chain has TRBV6-5 and TRBJ2-1; 11 positions match TRBD2. After removal of 2 bases from V and 8 bases from J, the junction contained 8 bases not matched to a gene. The germline V gene has CDR1 MNHEY and CDR2 SVGAGI. This CDR3 contains 16 residues. This CDR3 is CASSYGTSGFRYEQFF. The CDR3 DNA reads as TGTGCCAGCAGTTACGGGACTAGCGGTTTCCGTTATGAGCAGTTCTTC.

This clonotype was found many times. The gene calls are TRBV2 and TRBJ2-5, with 15 nucleotides matching TRBD2. Germline assignment: CDR1 SNHLY and CDR2 FYNNEI. V was pared by 3 bases and J by 2 bases, with 7 bases of the junction left unmatched. The CDR3 consists of 18 residues. CDR3 region: CASSDSFGLAGGQETQYF. CDR3 sequence (DNA): TGTGCCAGCAGTGACTCTTTCGGACTAGCGGGAGGGCAAGAGACCCAGTACTTC.

This clonotype was detected ten times or more. This rearrangement joins TRBV6-2 or TRBV6-3 to TRBJ1-2, with 8 nucleotides matching TRBD1. Germline trimming cut 0 bases from V and 6 bases from J; bases unmatched to any gene: 9. The CDR3 is 16 amino acids. Germline V CDR1 and CDR2: MNHEY, SVGEGT. This CDR3 is CASSYSDREVLDGYTF. The CDR3 DNA sequence: TGTGCCAGCAGTTACTCGGACAGGGAGGTTTTGGATGGCTACACCTTC.

The CDR3 loop reads CASSLSAASGNTIYF. The CDR3 region has the DNA TGTGCCAGCAGTTTATCCGCAGCCTCTGGAAACACCATATATTTT. This chain uses TRBV27 with TRBJ1-3; D is uncertain. CDR1 and CDR2 (germline): MNHEY, SMNVEV (reference sequence). The CDR3 is 15 amino acids. Trimming shortened V by 0 bases and J by 0 bases, and 6 bases separated the two germline ends.

This clonotype was recorded at least ten times. CDR3 bases: TGTGCCAGCAGTTCATCGGGACCGCTGTCAAGACGCACCTTC. It codes for CASSSSGPLSRRTF. The V and J genes are TRBV12-3 or TRBV12-4 and TRBJ1-2, with TRBD1 as a possible D gene (5 bases). This CDR3 is built from 14 residues. Trimming stripped 4 bases from V and 13 bases from J, with 22 bases between.

This clonotype has only a few counts. V gene TRBV27 combines with J gene TRBJ1-5, with D unresolved. This CDR3 comprises 14 residues. CDR1 and CDR2 (germline): MNHEY, SMNVEV (reference sequence). Deletions cut 2 bases from V and 6 bases from J, with 11 bases between. For the CDR3, the DNA is TGTGCCAGCAGTTTACCGGGAGCGGGTCAGCCCCAGCATTTT. Residues: CASSLPGAGQPQHF.

This clonotype occurred a few times. The gene calls are TRBV15 and TRBJ2-3, with D perhaps matching TRBD2 (6 bases). Germline V gene lookup returns CDR1 LNHNV and CDR2 YYDKDF (reference sequence). This CDR3 has 15 amino acids. V lost 6 bases to trimming and J lost 2 bases, with 15 bases between them. This chain's CDR3 is CATREGITDTDTQYF. Here the CDR3 DNA reads TGTGCCACCAGGGAGGGGATCACCGACACAGATACGCAGTATTTT.

This rearrangement joins TRBV6-6 to TRBJ2-3, with D possibly TRBD2 on 6 matching bases. V was clipped by 2 bases and J by 9 bases, with 12 bases between them. The CDR3 is made up of 13 amino acids. CDR1 is MNHNY, CDR2 SVGAGI, per germline (reference sequence). Here the CDR3 DNA reads TGTGCCAGCAGTTACGTGCCGGGGGAGACGCAGTATTTT. Translated: CASSYVPGETQYF.

This clonotype was counted between two and nine times. The V gene is TRBV9, the J gene TRBJ2-1; 7 positions match TRBD2. V shed 3 bases, J shed 6 bases, and the junction held 3 bases outside the gene matches. CDR1 and CDR2 (germline): SGDLS, YYNGEE. This CDR3 has 13 residues. CDR3 in DNA: TGTGCCAGCAGCGCTAGCGGCAGCAATGAGCAGTTCTTC. This gives the protein CASSASGSNEQFF.

V usage is TRBV2 and J usage is TRBJ2-1; D remains unclear. Looked up from germline, CDR1 is SNHLY and CDR2 is FYNNEI. The CDR3 contains 13 residues. V dropped 2 bases and J dropped 6 bases, with 8 bases sitting between them. As DNA, the CDR3 is TGTGCCAGCAGTGAACTCGCCGTCAATGAGCAGTTCTTC. Protein sequence: CASSELAVNEQFF.

The V call is TRBV5-5, the J call TRBJ2-2; D gene uncertain. Trimming removed 2 bases at V and 2 bases at J, with 13 bases between. The CDR3 contains 16 residues. From germline, CDR1 is SGHKS and CDR2 YYEKEE (reference sequence). CDR3 residues: CASSFTPPGNTGELFF. The CDR3 DNA reads TGTGCCAGCAGCTTCACTCCCCCGGGCAACACCGGGGAGCTGTTTTTT.

About this clonotype: A much larger clone sits a single nucleotide away, making a read error possible. V gene TRBV6-1 combines with J gene TRBJ1-2; D gene unclear. CDR1 and CDR2 from the germline V gene are MNHNS and SASEGT. CDR3 length: 11 amino acids. Here the CDR3 DNA reads TGTGCCAGCTGTGAACCCTATGGCTACACCTTC. Protein: CASCEPYGYTF.

This clonotype was seen a few times. The chain recombines TRBV6-1 with TRBJ1-5; D is uncertain. The CDR3 spans 15 residues. The germline V gene encodes CDR1 MNHNS and CDR2 SASEGT. Between the trimmed V and J ends, which lost 3 bases and 0 bases, there was a span of 9 bases. CDR3 amino acids: CASSDYGISNQPQHF. The CDR3 region has the DNA TGTGCCAGCAGTGACTACGGGATTAGCAATCAGCCCCAGCATTTT.

The chain is built from TRBV19 and TRBJ1-1; TRBD1 agrees at 7 bases. The CDR3 loop spans 17 amino acids. The junction had 7 bases not matched to a gene; V was cut back by 0 bases and J by 0 bases. Germline V gene lookup returns CDR1 LNHDA and CDR2 SQIVND (reference sequence). The CDR3 bases are TGTGCCAGTAGTATAGATCCCGACAGGGCTATGAACACTGAAGCTTTCTTT. This translates into CASSIDPDRAMNTEAFF.

The chain employs TRBV5-6 and TRBJ2-1; 11 bases agree with TRBD1. Germline V gives CDR1 SGHDT, CDR2 YYEEEE. Trimming took 0 bases from V and 4 from J; bases not matched to a gene: 3. The CDR3 is made up of 16 amino acids. This chain's CDR3 is CASSLGTGGLYNEQFF. Here the CDR3 DNA reads TGTGCCAGCAGCTTGGGGACAGGGGGCCTATACAATGAGCAGTTCTTC.

This clonotype came up many times. Here the CDR3 reads CASSSPKEQYF. The CDR3 nucleotides read TGTGCCAGCAGTTCCCCTAAGGAGCAGTACTTC. The chain has TRBV12-3 or TRBV12-4 and TRBJ2-7; D uncertain. This CDR3 has 11 residues. Trimming stripped 4 bases from V and 7 bases from J, with 8 bases between.

V and J are TRBV7-9 and TRBJ1-2; 7 positions agree with TRBD1. Germline CDR1 and CDR2: SEHNR and FQNEAQ (reference sequence). The trim removed 4 bases at V and 8 bases at J, leaving 10 bases unmatched. There are 14 residues in the CDR3. The CDR3 bases are TGTGCCAGCAGCTCCTCAGGGGGGGTTCTCGGCTACACCTTC. This sequence encodes CASSSSGGVLGYTF.

This rearrangement joins TRBV6-5 to TRBJ1-1, with unresolved D. Germline values: CDR1 MNHEY, CDR2 SVGAGI. V lost 7 bases and J 1 base, leaving 10 bases between the germline ends. The CDR3 has 13 residues. The CDR3 loop is CASTDVGNTEAFF. CDR3 nucleotide sequence: TGTGCCAGCACCGACGTTGGGAACACTGAAGCTTTCTTT.

This clonotype was recorded many times. The chain has TRBV12-3 or TRBV12-4 and TRBJ1-2; tentatively, D is TRBD1 (5 bases). The CDR3 is 15 amino acids. The ends were cut back, 7 bases at V and 0 bases at J, with 15 bases in the middle. The CDR3 reads CASTPTRDPNYGYTF. DNA of the CDR3: TGTGCCAGCACCCCGACCAGGGACCCTAACTATGGCTACACCTTC.

Worth noting for this clonotype: Possible read error: a much larger clone is one base away. The chain is built from TRBV28 and TRBJ1-5; 7 bases align to TRBD1. The CDR3 has 15 residues. CDR1 and CDR2 (germline): MDHEN, SYDVKM. CDR3 residues: CARSLGTETNQPQHF. The CDR3 bases are TGTGCCAGAAGTTTAGGGACAGAAACTAATCAGCCCCAGCATTTT.

This clonotype was seen at least ten times. The CDR3 region has the DNA TGTGCCAGCAGCGAGGACACCTCCTACGAGCAGTACTTC. Translation gives CASSEDTSYEQYF. The V call is TRBV28, the J call TRBJ2-7; D is possibly TRBD1 (5 bases). V was cut by 6 bases and J by 0 bases, with 9 bases left in between. Germline CDR1 and CDR2: MDHEN and SYDVKM. The CDR3 covers 13 residues.

This clonotype showed up just a few times. The gene calls are TRBV5-5 and TRBJ2-7; 12 bases line up with TRBD2. There are 14 residues in the CDR3. J gave up 4 bases and V 3 bases, and 2 bases lay outside the gene matches. Germline loops: CDR1 SGHKS, CDR2 YYEKEE (reference sequence). The CDR3 sequence is CASSWTSGEYEQYF. DNA of the CDR3: TGTGCCAGCAGCTGGACTAGCGGGGAGTACGAGCAGTACTTC.

This clonotype was detected many times. The chain links TRBV6-5 to TRBJ1-2, with D uncertain. Trimming left V 0 bases short and J 4 bases short, with 6 bases between. This CDR3 region has 13 residues. Looked up from germline, CDR1 is MNHEY and CDR2 is SVGAGI. In DNA, the CDR3 is TGTGCCAGCAGTTACTCGACCGGCTATGGCTACACCTTC. This codes for CASSYSTGYGYTF.